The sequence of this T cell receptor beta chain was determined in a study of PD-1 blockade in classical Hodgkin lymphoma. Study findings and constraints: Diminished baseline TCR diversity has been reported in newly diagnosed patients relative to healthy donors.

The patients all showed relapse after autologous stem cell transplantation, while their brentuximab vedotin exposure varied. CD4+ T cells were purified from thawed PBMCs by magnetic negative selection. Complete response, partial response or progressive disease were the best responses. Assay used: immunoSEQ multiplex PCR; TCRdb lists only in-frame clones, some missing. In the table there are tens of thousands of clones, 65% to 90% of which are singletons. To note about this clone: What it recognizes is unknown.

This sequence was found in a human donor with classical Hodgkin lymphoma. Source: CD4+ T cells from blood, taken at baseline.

The CDR3 region has the DNA TGTGCCAGCAGCTTAGCCCGCAGGGGCGATGGCTACACCTTC. Translated, it gives CASSLARRGDGYTF. The chain carries TRBV7-9 and TRBJ1-2; possibly TRBD1 for D (6 bases). Trimming shortened V by 0 bases and J by 6 bases, and 11 bases separated the two germline ends. This CDR3 has 14 amino acids. Per germline, CDR1 SEHNR and CDR2 FQNEAQ (reference sequence).